This is a list of T cell receptor beta chains from one sample in a study of blood T cell repertoires in COVID-19. Clones were read by immunoSEQ multiplex PCR, and TCRdb kept only the in-frame ones, dropping some. The data contain 100,000 to 150,000 clones, roughly 90% of them singletons. Sequencing was performed on peripheral blood. The origin of the receptors is a human donor in a cohort sampled during active COVID-19. Both conserved end residues are part of each CDR3. The D gene is left open where the match is weak. Some rows mark clone size as missing; the rest say once, few, many or name a class of expanded clone.

cdr3_nt cdr3_aa v_call d_call clone_size j_call
TGTGCTAGCAGCCTGGCGGGGGCTGGAAACACCATATATTTT CASSLAGAGNTIYF TRBV7-7 NA NA TRBJ1-3
TGTGCCAGCAGCATCGGGACAGGGGACTATGGCTACACCTTC CASSIGTGDYGYTF TRBV11-2 TRBD1 once TRBJ1-2
TGTGCCAGCAGCTTAGTGACTAGCGGGAGGGTAGAGGAGACCCAGTACTTC CASSLVTSGRVEETQYF TRBV11-2 TRBD2 NA TRBJ2-5
TGCGCCAGCGGACCGGGACTAGCTACCCATGAGCAGTTCTTC CASGPGLATHEQFF TRBV10-2 TRBD2 NA TRBJ2-1
TGCGCCAGCAGCTTGACACCCGGGACAGGGCTGGTTGGCACTGAAGCTTTCTTT CASSLTPGTGLVGTEAFF TRBV5-1 TRBD1 NA TRBJ1-1
TGTGCCAGCAAAGGACAGGTGAATCAGCCCCAGCATTTT CASKGQVNQPQHF TRBV2 TRBD1 NA TRBJ1-5
TGTGCCAGCAGCCGAGACAGCGGGGAGCTGTTTTTT CASSRDSGELFF TRBV3-1/TRBV3-2 NA NA TRBJ2-2
TGTGCCAGCTCACCCTCCCAGAACAGGCAAGAGACCCAGTACTTC CASSPSQNRQETQYF TRBV18 NA NA TRBJ2-5
TGTGCCAGCATGATCATTACAGTGGGTGAAGCTTTCTTT CASMIITVGEAFF TRBV6-5 NA NA TRBJ1-1
TGTGCCAGCAGTGACGGACAGTTCAATGAGCAGTTCTTC CASSDGQFNEQFF TRBV6-4 NA NA TRBJ2-1
TGTGCCAGCAGTGAATTAACAGGGACTAGGTCCGGGGAGCTGTTTTTT CASSELTGTRSGELFF TRBV25-1 TRBD2 few TRBJ2-2
TGTGCCAGCAGCCTTGGACTAGCGGGGAACAATGAGCAGTTCTTC CASSLGLAGNNEQFF TRBV14 TRBD2 few TRBJ2-1
TGTGCCAGCAGTCCTCAGGGAAGGGACACTGAAGCTTTCTTT CASSPQGRDTEAFF TRBV2 NA NA TRBJ1-1
TGTGCCAGCAGCTGTTACGGGGTTAGGGCCAACGTCCTGACTTTC CASSCYGVRANVLTF TRBV7-3 NA NA TRBJ2-6
TGTGCCAGCAGCCTTAACAGGAACGGGAGGTCGTCACACAATGAGCAGTTCTTC CASSLNRNGRSSHNEQFF TRBV11-3 TRBD2 NA TRBJ2-1
TGTGCCAGCAGCCTCGCAGGAATGAACACTGAAGCTTTCTTT CASSLAGMNTEAFF TRBV14 NA NA TRBJ1-1
TGTGCCAGTAGTATGCGGGGTCCTAATTCACCCCTCCACTTT CASSMRGPNSPLHF TRBV19 NA few TRBJ1-6
TGTGCCAGCAGCTCTGGGGCTGCGAACACCGGGGAGCTGTTTTTT CASSSGAANTGELFF TRBV11-3 NA NA TRBJ2-2
TGTGCCAGCAGCCCTGCTAGCGCCACAGATACGCAGTATTTT CASSPASATDTQYF TRBV3-1/TRBV3-2 NA NA TRBJ2-3
TGTGCCAGCAGCAGGGGGCAATCCAATCAGCCCCAGCATTTT CASSRGQSNQPQHF TRBV2 TRBD1 few TRBJ1-5
TGTGCCAGTAGTACCGCGGGCGGAATGAACACTGAAGCTTTCTTT CASSTAGGMNTEAFF TRBV19 NA NA TRBJ1-1
TGTGCCAGCAGTCCCAGGGACATTGACACCGGGGAGCTGTTTTTT CASSPRDIDTGELFF TRBV25-1 NA NA TRBJ2-2
TGTGCCAGCAGCAAAGTTCCTAGCGGCAACACCGGGGAGCTGTTTTTT CASSKVPSGNTGELFF TRBV21-1 NA few TRBJ2-2
TGTGCCTGGAGTAAGGACAGACAAAATGAAAAACTGTTTTTT CAWSKDRQNEKLFF TRBV30 NA NA TRBJ1-4
TGTGCCTGGAGTTCAACTCCGTATCAGCCCCAGCATTTT CAWSSTPYQPQHF TRBV30 NA once TRBJ1-5
TGTGCCAGCAGAAAACTAGCGGGAGAAAACGAGCAGTACTTC CASRKLAGENEQYF TRBV6-5 TRBD2 NA TRBJ2-7
TGTGCCAGCAACCGGGGGGATAGCAATCAGCCCCAGCATTTT CASNRGDSNQPQHF TRBV6-6 NA few TRBJ1-5
TGTGCCAGCAGAGTAGGGGGCGATGGAAACACCATATATTTT CASRVGGDGNTIYF TRBV6-5 TRBD1 NA TRBJ1-3
TGCGCCAGCAGGCCAAATACCGTGACGGGGAACTATGGCTACACCTTC CASRPNTVTGNYGYTF TRBV4-1 NA once TRBJ1-2
TGTGCCAGCAGTGACTCCTACGACAGGCCCTATGGCTACACCTTC CASSDSYDRPYGYTF TRBV6-4 NA NA TRBJ1-2
TGTGCCAGCAGAAGGACAGGGAATAGCGAGCAGTACTTC CASRRTGNSEQYF TRBV12-3/TRBV12-4 TRBD1 NA TRBJ2-7
TGTGCCAGCAGCTTTGACAGGAGCTCCTACGAGCAGTACTTC CASSFDRSSYEQYF TRBV7-2 NA NA TRBJ2-7
TGTGCCAGCAGTGAGCGGACAGGGGATAATTCACCCCTCCACTTT CASSERTGDNSPLHF TRBV2 TRBD1 NA TRBJ1-6
TGTGCCAGCTCAGGGTCCTCGGGGTACGAGCAGTACTTC CASSGSSGYEQYF TRBV18 NA NA TRBJ2-7
TGTGCCTGGAGTGTACTAGATGTCATCTCCTACGAGCAGTACTTC CAWSVLDVISYEQYF TRBV30 NA once TRBJ2-7